One and the same sample provided the 15 T cell receptor beta chains below, sequenced in a study of CD4+ T cells in melanoma. The data were produced by immunoSEQ multiplex PCR, yet TCRdb's version contains in-frame clones alone and is incomplete. The table has over 8,000 clones, around 71% seen once. The sequencing sample was made of cells from a culture (not recorded whether cultured in vitro). The source is a human donor with melanoma.

The chain has TRBV7-9 and TRBJ1-2; TRBD1 might be the D (6 bases). Looked up from germline, CDR1 is SEHNR and CDR2 is FQNEAQ (reference sequence). The CDR3 is 15 residues long. The V and J ends lost 5 bases and 3 bases respectively, with 16 bases between them. Written as DNA, the CDR3 is TGTGCCAGCAGCACCTTGGGCCAGGGGTACTATGGCTACACCTTC. Protein product: CASSTLGQGYYGYTF. Complete variable domain (other parts from reference TRBV7-9 and TRBJ1-2): DTGVSQNPRHKITKRGQNVTFRCDPISEHNRLYWYRQTLGQGPEFLTYFQNEAQLEKSRLLSDRFSAERPKGSFSTLEIQRTEQGDSAMYLCASSTLGQGYYGYTFGSGTRLTVV.

The rearrangement joins TRBV10-3 to TRBJ2-1; possible D gene TRBD1, 6 bases. Germline values: CDR1 ENHRY, CDR2 SYGVKD. Trimming took off 6 bases at V and 4 bases at J, with 16 bases between the two ends. There are 15 residues in the CDR3. CDR3 in amino acids: CAIRDRTSRYNEQFF. In DNA, the CDR3 is TGTGCCATCAGAGACAGGACCTCCCGATACAATGAGCAGTTCTTC.

This clone has only a few counts. The V and J genes are TRBV29-1 and TRBJ2-3, with 10 bases aligning to TRBD2. Germline V lookup: CDR1 SQVTM, CDR2 ANQGSEA. The CDR3 is 14 amino acids. V gave up 3 bases and J gave up 12 bases; unmatched junction bases: 12. The CDR3 DNA reads as TGCAGCGTTGACGAGACGCTAGCGGGGGACTTTCAGTATTTT. It specifies CSVDETLAGDFQYF.

The chain carries TRBV2 and TRBJ1-4, with D possibly TRBD1 on 6 matching bases. This CDR3 is 18 amino acids long. Germline-derived CDR1 and CDR2 are SNHLY and FYNNEI. The V end lost 3 bases, the J end lost 8 bases, and 25 bases lay between the germline ends. In nucleotides, the CDR3 is TGTGCCAGCAGTGATTCGCCCGGGGGCCTAATTAGCCAGGAAAAACTGTTTTTT. Its translation: CASSDSPGGLISQEKLFF.

This clone was counted once. The genes are TRBV19 and TRBJ1-2, with D uncertain. V was trimmed by 0 bases and J by 5 bases, leaving 1 base between them. The CDR3 has 11 residues. Germline-derived CDR1 and CDR2 are LNHDA and SQIVND (reference sequence). DNA of the CDR3: TGTGCCAGTAGTATAGATTATGGCTACACCTTC. Its protein is CASSIDYGYTF.

The sample holds a few counts of this clone. The gene calls are TRBV15 and TRBJ1-5; D is undetermined. Trimming took 0 bases from V and 6 from J, leaving 6 bases between them. Germline V gives CDR1 LNHNV, CDR2 YYDKDF (reference sequence). CDR3 length: 13 residues. The CDR3 reads CATSRDPAQPQHF. The DNA for the CDR3 is TGTGCCACCAGCAGAGATCCGGCTCAGCCCCAGCATTTT.

This rearrangement joins TRBV27 to TRBJ2-5; D not certain. The germline CDR1 and CDR2 sequences are MNHEY and SMNVEV (reference sequence). The V end lost 3 bases, the J end lost 4 bases, and 15 bases lay between the germline ends. The CDR3 covers 15 residues. This CDR3 is CASSLRSPAGETQYF. DNA of the CDR3: TGTGCCAGCAGTTTGAGAAGTCCCGCCGGAGAGACCCAGTACTTC.

This clone occurred a few times. The V call is TRBV11-1, the J call TRBJ1-1; D unclear. The CDR3 has 12 residues. Germline CDR1 is SGHAT and CDR2 is FQDESV (reference sequence). Trimming removed 5 bases at V and 1 base at J, with 5 bases between. The DNA of the CDR3 is TGTGCCAGCAGCCTACAGAACACTGAAGCTTTCTTT. Protein: CASSLQNTEAFF.

V gene TRBV7-8 combines with J gene TRBJ2-1; D possibly corresponds to TRBD2 (6 bases). The CDR3 runs 16 residues. V was pared by 5 bases and J by 0 bases, with 14 bases between. Germline assignment: CDR1 SGHVS and CDR2 FQNEAQ. CDR3 sequence (DNA): TGTGCCAGCAGCCCACCGGTGGGGGGCTCCTACAATGAGCAGTTCTTC. Amino acids: CASSPPVGGSYNEQFF.

The genes are TRBV7-6 and TRBJ1-2; 7 nucleotides agree with TRBD1. Looked up from germline, CDR1 is SGHVS and CDR2 is FNYEAQ. This CDR3 has 13 amino acids. Trimming at V came to 3 bases and at J to 8 bases, leaving 6 bases not matched to a gene. CDR3 loop: CASSLTGSEGYTF. CDR3 nucleotides: TGTGCCAGCAGCTTGACAGGGTCGGAGGGCTACACCTTC.

This clone was seen just once. Other DNA sequences of this sample code for an identical CDR3. The gene calls are TRBV9 and TRBJ2-3; 7 positions match TRBD1. The CDR3 length is 17 residues. Trimming removed 0 bases from V and 1 base from J; junction bases left unmatched: 8. CDR1 is SGDLS, CDR2 YYNGEE, per germline. This chain's CDR3 is CASSVGVGGGRTDTQYF. The CDR3 DNA sequence: TGTGCCAGCAGCGTAGGGGTAGGGGGCGGACGCACAGATACGCAGTATTTT.

CDR3 loop: CASSLASVNNEQFF. For the CDR3, the DNA is TGCGCCAGCAGCTTGGCCTCAGTGAACAATGAGCAGTTCTTC. The V and J genes are TRBV5-1 and TRBJ2-1; D is uncertain. The germline gives CDR1 SGHRS, CDR2 YFSETQ. V shed 0 bases and J shed 5 bases, with 9 bases lying between them. This CDR3 spans 14 amino acids.

This clone was detected only a few times. This sequence joins TRBV6-1 and TRBJ2-4; D gene uncertain. From germline, CDR1 is MNHNS and CDR2 SASEGT. This CDR3 contains 12 residues. Deletions cut 6 bases from V and 8 bases from J, with 11 bases between. The CDR3 spells CASSLHRDIQYF. DNA of the CDR3: TGTGCCAGCAGCCTTCATAGGGACATTCAGTACTTC.

The gene calls are TRBV30 and TRBJ1-6, with D perhaps matching TRBD1 (5 bases). CDR3 length equals 14 residues. The V and J ends lost 2 bases and 7 bases respectively, with 12 bases between them. CDR1 GTSNPN and CDR2 SVGIG come from the germline V gene (reference sequence). The CDR3 loop reads CAWSSTGGNSPLHF. CDR3 nucleotides: TGTGCCTGGAGTAGTACAGGTGGAAATTCACCCCTCCACTTT.

The chain uses TRBV7-2 and TRBJ2-3, with D unresolved. The germline V gene has CDR1 SGHTA and CDR2 FQGNSA. This CDR3 contains 11 residues. V was clipped by 5 bases and J by 7 bases, with 7 bases between them. Here the CDR3 DNA reads TGTGCCAGCAGCCTAATGAATACGCAGTATTTT. Its translation: CASSLMNTQYF.